The clone carrying this T cell receptor beta chain occurred a few times. TCR beta libraries were built with iRepertoire HTBI primers and Arm-PCR of CDR3 regions. Each CDR3 protein is one row after TCRdb ran MiXCR on the multiplex PCR reads. The sample holds 350,000 to 450,000 distinct CDR3 sequences, roughly 21% seen once. This entry belongs to a study of regulatory T cells in long-lasting Graves disease. Time point of the sample: persistent/refractory GD, antithyroid drugs over 5 years with positive TRAb. Following extraction of RNA from PBMCs, that RNA was used to make the TCR library. Trimming left V 11 bases short and J 1 base short, with 14 bases between. Germline CDR1 and CDR2: LGHDT and YNNKEL (reference sequence). The CDR3 consists of 13 residues.

The rearrangement joins TRBV3-1 to TRBJ2-5; no clear D gene. This receptor was identified in a female donor with Graves disease. Sequencing used peripheral blood mononuclear cells (PBMCs), obtained when the disease was refractory, from a patient treated with antithyroid drugs. The CDR3 DNA sequence: TGTGCCTCAGTTCCCCGGTCCCAAGAGACCCAGTACTTC. It yields the protein CASVPRSQETQYF.